The following is a T cell receptor (beta chain) sequence with its context. The PCR employed 60 Vbeta primers together with 13 Jbeta primers. Clones were sequenced by immunoSEQ multiplex PCR, and TCRdb holds only the in-frame ones, with some missing. This sample lists about 140,000 clones; its ten largest clones have 0.85% to 1%. The CDR3 has 15 residues. J was trimmed by 9 bases and V by 8 bases; bases with no gene match: 18. CDR1 and CDR2 from the germline V gene are GTSNPN and SVGIG (reference sequence). This sample is part of a study of cytomegalovirus exposure and HLA in healthy donors. On the study more broadly: The study's early data release held roughly 91 million unique TCRs from HLA-typed donors.

This chain uses TRBV30 with TRBJ2-1, with 8 bases matching TRBD1. This sequence was found in a male donor in good health and CMV-seronegative. Sequencing used PBMCs. The CDR3, as DNA: TGTGCCCGCTCAGGGGGCGGGCCGACTGCTTTTGAGCAGTTCTTC. Protein product: CARSGGGPTAFEQFF.